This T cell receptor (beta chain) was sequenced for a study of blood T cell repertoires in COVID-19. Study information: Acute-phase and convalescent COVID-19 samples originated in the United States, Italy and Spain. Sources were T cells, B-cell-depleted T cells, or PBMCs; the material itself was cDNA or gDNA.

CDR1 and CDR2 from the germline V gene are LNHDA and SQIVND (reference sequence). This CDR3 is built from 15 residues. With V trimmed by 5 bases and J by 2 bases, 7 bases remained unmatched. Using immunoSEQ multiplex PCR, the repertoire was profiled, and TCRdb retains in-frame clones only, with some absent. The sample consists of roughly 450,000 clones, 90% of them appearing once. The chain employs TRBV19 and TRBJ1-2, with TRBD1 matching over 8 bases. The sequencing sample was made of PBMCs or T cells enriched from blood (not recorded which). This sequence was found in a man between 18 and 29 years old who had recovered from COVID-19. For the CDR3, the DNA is TGTGCCAGTAGTCCCGGGACAGGAACAAACTATGGCTACACCTTC. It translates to CASSPGTGTNYGYTF. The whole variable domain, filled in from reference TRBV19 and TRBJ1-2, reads DGGITQSPKYLFRKEGQNVTLSCEQNLNHDAMYWYRQDPGQGLRLIYYSQIVNDFQKGDIAEGYSVSREKKESFPLTVTSAQKNPTAFYLCASSPGTGTNYGYTFGSGTRLTVV.